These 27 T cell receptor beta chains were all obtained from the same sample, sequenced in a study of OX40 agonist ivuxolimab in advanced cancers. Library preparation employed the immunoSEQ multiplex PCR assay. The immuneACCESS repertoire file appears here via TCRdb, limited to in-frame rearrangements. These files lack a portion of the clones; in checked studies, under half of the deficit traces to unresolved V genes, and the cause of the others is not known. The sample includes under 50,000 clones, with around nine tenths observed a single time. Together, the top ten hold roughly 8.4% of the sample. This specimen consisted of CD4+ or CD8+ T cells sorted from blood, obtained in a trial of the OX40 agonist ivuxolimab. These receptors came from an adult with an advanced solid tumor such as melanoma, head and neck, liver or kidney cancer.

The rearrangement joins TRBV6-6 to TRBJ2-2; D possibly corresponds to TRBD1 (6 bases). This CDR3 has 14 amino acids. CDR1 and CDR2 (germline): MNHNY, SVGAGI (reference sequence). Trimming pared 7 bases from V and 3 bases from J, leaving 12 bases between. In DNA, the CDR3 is TGTGCCAGCACCAGGGGCGCCGACACCGGGGAGCTGTTTTTT. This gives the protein CASTRGADTGELFF.

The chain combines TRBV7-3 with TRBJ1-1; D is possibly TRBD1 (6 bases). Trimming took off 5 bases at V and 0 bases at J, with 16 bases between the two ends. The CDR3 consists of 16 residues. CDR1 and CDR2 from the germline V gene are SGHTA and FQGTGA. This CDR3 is CASSVRGGNLNTEAFF. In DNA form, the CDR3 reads TGTGCCAGCAGCGTTAGGGGGGGAAACTTGAACACTGAAGCTTTCTTT.

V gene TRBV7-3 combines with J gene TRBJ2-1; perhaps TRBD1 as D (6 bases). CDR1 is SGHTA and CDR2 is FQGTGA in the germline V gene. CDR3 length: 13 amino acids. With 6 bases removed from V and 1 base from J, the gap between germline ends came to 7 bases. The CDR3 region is CASSQGSYNEQFF. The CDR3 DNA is TGTGCCAGCAGTCAGGGGTCCTACAATGAGCAGTTCTTC.

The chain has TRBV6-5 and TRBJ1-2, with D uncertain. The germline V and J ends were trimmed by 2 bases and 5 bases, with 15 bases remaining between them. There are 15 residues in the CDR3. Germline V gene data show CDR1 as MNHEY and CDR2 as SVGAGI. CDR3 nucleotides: TGTGCCAGCAGTTACGGGCAGCCAGCTCAATATGGCTACACCTTC. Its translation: CASSYGQPAQYGYTF.

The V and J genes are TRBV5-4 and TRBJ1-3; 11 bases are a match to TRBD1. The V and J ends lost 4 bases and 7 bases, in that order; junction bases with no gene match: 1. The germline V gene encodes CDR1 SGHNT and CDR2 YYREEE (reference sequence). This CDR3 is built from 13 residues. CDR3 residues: CASSRTGGNTIYF. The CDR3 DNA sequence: TGTGCCAGCAGCAGGACAGGGGGCAACACCATATATTTT.

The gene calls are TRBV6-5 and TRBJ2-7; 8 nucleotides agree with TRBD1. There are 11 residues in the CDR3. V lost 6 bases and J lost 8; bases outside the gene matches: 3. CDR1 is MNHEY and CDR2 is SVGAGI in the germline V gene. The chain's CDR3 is CASRDREKQYF. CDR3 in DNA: TGTGCCAGCAGGGACAGGGAGAAGCAGTACTTC.

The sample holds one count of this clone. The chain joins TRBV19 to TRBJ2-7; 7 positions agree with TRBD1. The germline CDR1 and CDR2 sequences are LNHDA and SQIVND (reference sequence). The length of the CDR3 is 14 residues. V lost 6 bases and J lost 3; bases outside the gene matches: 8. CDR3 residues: CASSPRDSFYEQYF. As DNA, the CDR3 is TGTGCCAGTAGCCCCCGGGACAGCTTCTACGAGCAGTACTTC.

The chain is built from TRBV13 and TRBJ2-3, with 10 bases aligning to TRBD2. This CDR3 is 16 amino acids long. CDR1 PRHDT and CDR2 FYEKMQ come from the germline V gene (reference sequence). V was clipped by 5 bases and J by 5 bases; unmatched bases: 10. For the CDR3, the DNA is TGTGCCAGCAGCCGGCCGGGGCTAGCGGGAGAAGATACGCAGTATTTT. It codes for CASSRPGLAGEDTQYF. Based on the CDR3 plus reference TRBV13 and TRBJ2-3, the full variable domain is AAGVIQSPRHLIKEKRETATLKCYPIPRHDTVYWYQQGPGQDPQFLISFYEKMQSDKGSIPDRFSAQQFSDYHSELNMSSLELGDSALYFCASSRPGLAGEDTQYFGPGTRLTVL.

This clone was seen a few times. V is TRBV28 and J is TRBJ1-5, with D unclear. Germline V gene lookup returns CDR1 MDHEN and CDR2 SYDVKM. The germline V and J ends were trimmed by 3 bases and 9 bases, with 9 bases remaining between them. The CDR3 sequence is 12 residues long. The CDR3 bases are TGTGCCAGCAGTTTCGTCCCCGGGCCCCAGCATTTT. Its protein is CASSFVPGPQHF.

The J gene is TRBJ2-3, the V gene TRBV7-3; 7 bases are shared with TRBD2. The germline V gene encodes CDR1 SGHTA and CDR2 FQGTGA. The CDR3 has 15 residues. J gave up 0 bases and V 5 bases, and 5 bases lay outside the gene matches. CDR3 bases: TGTGCCAGCAGCGCGCGGGAGTCTAGCACAGATACGCAGTATTTT. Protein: CASSARESSTDTQYF.

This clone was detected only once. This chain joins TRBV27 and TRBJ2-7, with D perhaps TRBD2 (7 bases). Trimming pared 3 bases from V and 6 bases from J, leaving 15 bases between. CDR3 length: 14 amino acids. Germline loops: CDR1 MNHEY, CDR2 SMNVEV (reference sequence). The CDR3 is CASSFRGGRGEQYF. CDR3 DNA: TGTGCCAGCAGTTTTAGGGGGGGCCGGGGCGAGCAGTACTTC.

CDR3 nucleotide sequence: TGTGCCAGCAGCGCCTACAGGGTTTCCTACAATGAGCAGTTCTTC. It yields the protein CASSAYRVSYNEQFF. V is TRBV7-8 and J is TRBJ2-1, with a weak D call TRBD1 (6 bases). CDR1 and CDR2 from the germline V gene are SGHVS and FQNEAQ. The CDR3 extends over 15 amino acids. V lost 5 bases, J lost 1 base, and 12 bases lay in between. The full variable domain, its missing parts supplied by reference TRBV7-8 and TRBJ2-1, is GAGVSQSPRYKVAKRGQDVALRCDPISGHVSLFWYQQALGQGPEFLTYFQNEAQLDKSGLPSDRFFAERPEGSVSTLKIQRTQQEDSAVYLCASSAYRVSYNEQFFGPGTRLTVL.

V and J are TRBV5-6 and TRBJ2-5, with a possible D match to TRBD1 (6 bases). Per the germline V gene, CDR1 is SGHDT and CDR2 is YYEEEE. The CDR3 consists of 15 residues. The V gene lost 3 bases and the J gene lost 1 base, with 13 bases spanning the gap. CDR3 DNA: TGTGCCAGCAGCTATCGACAGGCAATCCAAGAGACCCAGTACTTC. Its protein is CASSYRQAIQETQYF.

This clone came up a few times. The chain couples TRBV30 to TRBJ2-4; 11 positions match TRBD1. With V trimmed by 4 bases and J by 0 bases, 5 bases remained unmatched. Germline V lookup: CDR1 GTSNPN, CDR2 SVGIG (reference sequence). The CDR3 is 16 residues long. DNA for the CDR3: TGTGCCTGGAACGGGGACAGGGGGGTAGCCAAAAACATTCAGTACTTC. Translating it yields CAWNGDRGVAKNIQYF. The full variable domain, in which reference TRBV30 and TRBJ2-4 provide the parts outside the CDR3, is SQTIHQWPATLVQPVGSPLSLECTVEGTSNPNLYWYRQAAGRGLQLLFYSVGIGQISSEVPQNLSASRPQDRQFILSSKKLLLSDSGFYLCAWNGDRGVAKNIQYFGAGTRLSVL.

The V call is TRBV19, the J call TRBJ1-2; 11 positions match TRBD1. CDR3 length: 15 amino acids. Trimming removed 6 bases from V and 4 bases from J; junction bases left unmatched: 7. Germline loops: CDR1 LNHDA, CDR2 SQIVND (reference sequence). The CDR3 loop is CASRTGTGGTYGYTF. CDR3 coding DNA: TGTGCCAGTAGGACCGGGACAGGGGGGACCTATGGCTACACCTTC.

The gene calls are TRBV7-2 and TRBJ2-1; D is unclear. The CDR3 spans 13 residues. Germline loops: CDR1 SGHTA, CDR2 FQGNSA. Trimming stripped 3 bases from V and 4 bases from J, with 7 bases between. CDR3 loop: CASSFNSYNEQFF. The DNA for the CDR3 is TGTGCCAGCAGCTTTAACAGTTACAATGAGCAGTTCTTC.

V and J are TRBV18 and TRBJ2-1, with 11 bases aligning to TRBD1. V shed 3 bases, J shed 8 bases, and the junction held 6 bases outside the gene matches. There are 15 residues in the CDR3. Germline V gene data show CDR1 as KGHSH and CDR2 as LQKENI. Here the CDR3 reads CASSPGQGAGDEQFF. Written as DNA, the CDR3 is TGTGCCAGCTCACCTGGACAGGGGGCTGGGGATGAGCAGTTCTTC.

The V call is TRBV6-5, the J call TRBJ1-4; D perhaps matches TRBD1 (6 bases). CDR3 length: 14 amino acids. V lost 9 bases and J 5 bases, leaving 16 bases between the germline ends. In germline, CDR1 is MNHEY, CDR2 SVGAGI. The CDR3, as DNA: TGTGCCAGAAACCGGGGGGGGCAAAATGAAAAACTGTTTTTT. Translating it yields CARNRGGQNEKLFF.

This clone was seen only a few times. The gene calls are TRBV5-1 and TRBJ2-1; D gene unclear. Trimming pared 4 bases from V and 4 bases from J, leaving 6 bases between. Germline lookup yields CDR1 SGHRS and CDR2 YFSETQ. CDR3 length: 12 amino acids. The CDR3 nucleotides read TGCGCCAGCAGCCCCGGGTACAATGAGCAGTTCTTC. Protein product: CASSPGYNEQFF. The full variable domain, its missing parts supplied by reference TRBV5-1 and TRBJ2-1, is KAGVTQTPRYLIKTRGQQVTLSCSPISGHRSVSWYQQTPGQGLQFLFEYFSETQRNKGNFPGRFSGRQFSNSRSEMNVSTLELGDSALYLCASSPGYNEQFFGPGTRLTVL.

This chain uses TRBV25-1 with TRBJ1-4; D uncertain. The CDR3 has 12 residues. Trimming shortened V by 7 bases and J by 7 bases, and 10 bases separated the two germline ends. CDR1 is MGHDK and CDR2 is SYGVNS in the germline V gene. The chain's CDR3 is CASTRVGEKLFF. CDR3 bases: TGTGCCAGCACCAGAGTCGGTGAAAAACTGTTTTTT. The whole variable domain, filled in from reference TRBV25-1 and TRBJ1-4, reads EADIYQTPRYLVIGTGKKITLECSQTMGHDKMYWYQQDPGMELHLIHYSYGVNSTEKGDLSSESTVSRIRTEHFPLTLESARPSHTSQYLCASTRVGEKLFFGSGTQLSVL.

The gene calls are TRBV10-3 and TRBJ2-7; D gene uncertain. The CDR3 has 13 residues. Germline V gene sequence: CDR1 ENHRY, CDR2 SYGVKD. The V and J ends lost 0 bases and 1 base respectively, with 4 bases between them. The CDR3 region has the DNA TGTGCCATCAGTGAGTCTTGGTCCTACGAGCAGTACTTC. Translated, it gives CAISESWSYEQYF.

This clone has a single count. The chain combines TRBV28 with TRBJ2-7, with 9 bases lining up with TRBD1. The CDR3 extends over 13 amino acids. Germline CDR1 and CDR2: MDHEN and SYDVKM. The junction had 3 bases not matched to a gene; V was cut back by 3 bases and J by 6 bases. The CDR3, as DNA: TGTGCCAGCAGTTTGGGACAGGGCCCCGAGCAGTACTTC. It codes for CASSLGQGPEQYF.

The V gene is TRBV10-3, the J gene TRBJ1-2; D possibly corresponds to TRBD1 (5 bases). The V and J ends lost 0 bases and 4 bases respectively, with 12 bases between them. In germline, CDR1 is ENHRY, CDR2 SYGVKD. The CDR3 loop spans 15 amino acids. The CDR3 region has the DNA TGTGCCATCAGTGAGTCTGGAGGGGCAGGCTATGGCTACACCTTC. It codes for CAISESGGAGYGYTF.

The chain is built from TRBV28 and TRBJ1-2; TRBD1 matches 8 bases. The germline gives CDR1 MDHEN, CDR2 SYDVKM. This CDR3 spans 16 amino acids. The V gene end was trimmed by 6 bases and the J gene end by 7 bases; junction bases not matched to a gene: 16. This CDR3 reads CASRPEGQGAVGGYTF. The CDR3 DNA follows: TGTGCCAGCAGGCCAGAAGGGCAGGGGGCGGTCGGTGGCTACACCTTC.

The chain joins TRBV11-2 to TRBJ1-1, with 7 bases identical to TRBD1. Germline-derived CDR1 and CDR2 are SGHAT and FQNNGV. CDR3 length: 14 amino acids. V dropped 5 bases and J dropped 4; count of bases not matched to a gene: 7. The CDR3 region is CASSHNRGGTEAFF. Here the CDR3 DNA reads TGTGCCAGCAGCCACAACAGGGGAGGCACTGAAGCTTTCTTT.

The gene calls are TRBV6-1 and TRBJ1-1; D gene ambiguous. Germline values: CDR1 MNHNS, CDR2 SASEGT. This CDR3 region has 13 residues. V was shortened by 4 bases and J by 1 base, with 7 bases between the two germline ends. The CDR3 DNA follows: TGTGCCAGCAGTGCCGCTAGGAACACTGAAGCTTTCTTT. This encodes CASSAARNTEAFF.

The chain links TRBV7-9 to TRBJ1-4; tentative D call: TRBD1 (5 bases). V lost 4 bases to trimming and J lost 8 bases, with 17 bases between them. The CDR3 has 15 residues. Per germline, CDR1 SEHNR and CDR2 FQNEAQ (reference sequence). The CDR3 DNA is TGTGCCAGCAGCTCCGGGCAGGGATGGCAGGAAAAACTGTTTTTT. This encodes CASSSGQGWQEKLFF.